A selection of T cell receptor beta chains follows, all from one sample in a study of blood T cell repertoires in COVID-19. The table came from immunoSEQ multiplex PCR; TCRdb's copy has only in-frame clones and leaves some out. The sample has around 190,000 clones; approximately 85% are singletons. Sequenced material: peripheral blood. All receptors derive from a woman aged 55-69 years with acute or convalescent COVID-19. The CDR3 runs from the conserved cysteine through the conserved F or W. The D gene is left open where the match is weak. Expanded clones get a size class; other rows say once, few or many, or leave the size out.

>TRBV7-8|-|TRBJ1-5|TRBD1
TGTGCCAGCAGCTTAGGATCGGGACAGGGGGCATCACTGTCCCAGCATTTT
CASSLGSGQGASLSQHF
>TRBV5-4|-|TRBJ2-7|TRBD2
TGTGCCAGCAGCTTCAATTCTCTAGCGGGAGAAGAGCAGTACTTC
CASSFNSLAGEEQYF
>TRBV7-3|-|TRBJ2-2|-
TGTGCCAGCAGCTTAATGGGGCAGGGCACCGGGGAGCTGTTTTTT
CASSLMGQGTGELFF
>TRBV6-5|-|TRBJ1-2|-
TGTGCCAGCAGTTCACGGGGGGGCAGGGGACTCTATGGCTACACCTTC
CASSSRGGRGLYGYTF
>TRBV19|-|TRBJ2-2|TRBD1
TGTGCCAGTAGTCTTCCGACAGGGGGCTCTGTCGGGGAGCTGTTTTTT
CASSLPTGGSVGELFF
>TRBV3-1/TRBV3-2|once|TRBJ1-1|-
TGTGCCAGCAGCCCCGGTGTGAACACTGAAGCTTTCTTT
CASSPGVNTEAFF
>TRBV7-9|-|TRBJ1-2|-
TGTGCCAGCAGCCTAGGACAGTTCTATGGCTACACCTTC
CASSLGQFYGYTF
>TRBV7-8|once|TRBJ1-3|-
TGTGCCAGCAGCTTAGAGACACTTGGAAACACCATATATTTT
CASSLETLGNTIYF
>TRBV10-3|-|TRBJ2-5|-
TGTGCCACTGGGGACTGGCCAGCCCAAGAGACCCAGTACTTC
CATGDWPAQETQYF
>TRBV24-1|-|TRBJ2-7|TRBD1
TGTGCCACCAGTGCCGGGACAGGGGGGAGATACGAGCAGTACTTC
CATSAGTGGRYEQYF
>TRBV30|-|TRBJ2-1|TRBD2
TGTGCCTGGAGTTCCAACCCGGGACTAGGCTCCTACAATGAGCAGTTCTTC
CAWSSNPGLGSYNEQFF
>TRBV29-1|-|TRBJ2-3|TRBD2
TGCAGCGTGGACACAAGCGGGAGTAAAAGTCTCACAGATACGCAGTATTTT
CSVDTSGSKSLTDTQYF
>TRBV5-1|-|TRBJ1-5|TRBD1
TGCGCCAGCAGCGCTGACAGGGATCAGCCCCAGCATTTT
CASSADRDQPQHF
>TRBV18|-|TRBJ1-1|TRBD1
TGTGCCAGCTCAACTCAGCAGGGGGGCACTGAAGCTTTCTTT
CASSTQQGGTEAFF
>TRBV3-1/TRBV3-2|once|TRBJ1-2|-
TGTGCCAGCAGCCAAGAGAGGGGAGGTCTCTATGGCTACACCTTC
CASSQERGGLYGYTF
>TRBV19|-|TRBJ2-2|TRBD2
TGTGCCAGTAGTATAGATCCGGGACTAGCGGATAACACCGGGGAGCTGTTTTTT
CASSIDPGLADNTGELFF
>TRBV11-3|-|TRBJ1-2|-
TGTGCCAGCAGCCCGCCGGGACTGAACTATGGCTACACCTTC
CASSPPGLNYGYTF
>TRBV3-1/TRBV3-2|-|TRBJ2-7|TRBD2
TGTGCCAGCAGCCAACGGACCTCAAGACTAGCGGGCCACTACGAGCAGTACTTC
CASSQRTSRLAGHYEQYF
>TRBV5-4|-|TRBJ2-3|-
TGTGCCAGCAGCTTTAGAGGTCGTCACGTCCCAGATACGCAGTATTTT
CASSFRGRHVPDTQYF
>TRBV6-2/TRBV6-3|-|TRBJ2-1|TRBD2
TGTGCCAGCAGTTACTCCGGGTCCTCGACTAGCGGGAGGTCGCAGCAGTTCTTC
CASSYSGSSTSGRSQQFF
>TRBV3-1/TRBV3-2|-|TRBJ2-7|-
TGTGCCAGCAGCCCCAGGGGGGCGGAGATCGGGCAGTACTTC
CASSPRGAEIGQYF
>TRBV5-1|few|TRBJ1-1|-
TGCGCCAGCAGCCTTCTCGACACTGAAGCTTTCTTT
CASSLLDTEAFF
>TRBV9|-|TRBJ1-3|-
TGTGCCAGCAGCGTAGCCTCAGGCTCTGGAAACACCATATATTTT
CASSVASGSGNTIYF
>TRBV19|-|TRBJ1-4|-
TGTGCCAGTAGTATAGCGGGGATAGAGGAAAAACTGTTTTTT
CASSIAGIEEKLFF
>TRBV10-3|once|TRBJ1-1|-
TGTGCCATCAGTGGAGTGGCCCCGGGGGACACTGAAGCTTTCTTT
CAISGVAPGDTEAFF
>TRBV14|few|TRBJ2-1|-
TGTGCCAGCAGCCAAGCGGGAACGGCGTTCAATGAGCAGTTCTTC
CASSQAGTAFNEQFF
>TRBV10-1|-|TRBJ2-7|TRBD1
TGCGCCAGCAGCCCAGGACAGGCAGGCGAGCAGTACTTC
CASSPGQAGEQYF
>TRBV13|-|TRBJ2-1|-
TGTGCCAGCAGCTTAGAGGGGGTAGGGGCGGTAGACTCCTACAATGAGCAGTTCTTC
CASSLEGVGAVDSYNEQFF
>TRBV6-1|few|TRBJ1-1|-
TGTGCCAGCAGTGAACCAGGGCAGGGCACTGAAGCTTTCTTT
CASSEPGQGTEAFF
>TRBV20-1|-|TRBJ1-2|TRBD1
TGCAGTGCTAGTGCAGGGGGCTATGGCTACACCTTC
CSASAGGYGYTF
>TRBV11-2|-|TRBJ2-1|-
TGTGCCAGCAGCTTAGGAGTATCGGTCAATGAGCAGTTCTTC
CASSLGVSVNEQFF
>TRBV11-2|-|TRBJ2-1|-
TGTGCCAGCAGCCTAATCGTCGGAGCTAACAATGAGCAGTTCTTC
CASSLIVGANNEQFF
>TRBV6-6|-|TRBJ2-3|-
TGTGCCAGCAGTTACTCCGCTCAGGGGAAGGTCTCACAGTATTTT
CASSYSAQGKVSQYF
>TRBV5-5|once|TRBJ1-1|-
TGTGCCAGCAGCGACCAAGGGAGGGGGAACACTGAAGCTTTCTTT
CASSDQGRGNTEAFF
>TRBV6-2/TRBV6-3|-|TRBJ1-2|-
TGTGCCAGCAGTTACTCCCAGGGGATAGATGGCTACACCTTC
CASSYSQGIDGYTF
>TRBV10-3|-|TRBJ2-1|TRBD2
TGTGCCATCAGTGAGTCGGGCTTCAGCGGGGACGAGCAGTTCTTC
CAISESGFSGDEQFF
>TRBV11-3|-|TRBJ1-1|-
TGTGCCAGCAGCTTAGAAGGGTGGGGGGTTGGCGCGAACACTGAAGCTTTCTTT
CASSLEGWGVGANTEAFF
>TRBV21-1|-|TRBJ2-7|-
TGTGCCAGCAGCAAGCCTCCCGGGACTAGGTACGAGCAGTACTTC
CASSKPPGTRYEQYF
>TRBV2|-|TRBJ2-5|-
TGTGCCAGCACTGGCAGTCAAGAGACCCAGTACTTC
CASTGSQETQYF
>TRBV30|-|TRBJ2-7|TRBD1
TGTGCCTGGAGAGGCTGGGACAGGGACTACGAGCAGTACTTC
CAWRGWDRDYEQYF
>TRBV9|-|TRBJ2-5|TRBD1
TGTGCCAGCAGCGTAGTACAGGGGGAGACCCAGTACTTC
CASSVVQGETQYF